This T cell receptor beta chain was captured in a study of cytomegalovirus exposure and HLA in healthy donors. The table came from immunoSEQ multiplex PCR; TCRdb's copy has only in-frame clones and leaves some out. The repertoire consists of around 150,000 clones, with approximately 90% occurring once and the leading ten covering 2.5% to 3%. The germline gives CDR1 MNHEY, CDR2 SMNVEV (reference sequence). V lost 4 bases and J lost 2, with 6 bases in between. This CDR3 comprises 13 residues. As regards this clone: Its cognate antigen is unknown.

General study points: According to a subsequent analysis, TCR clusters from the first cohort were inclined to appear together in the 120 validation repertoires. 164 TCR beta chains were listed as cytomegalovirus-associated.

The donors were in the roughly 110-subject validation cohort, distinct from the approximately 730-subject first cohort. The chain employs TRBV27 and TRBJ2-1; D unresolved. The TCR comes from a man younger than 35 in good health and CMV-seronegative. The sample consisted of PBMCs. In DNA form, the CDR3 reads TGTGCCAGCAGTTACAGCCCCTACAATGAGCAGTTCTTC. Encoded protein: CASSYSPYNEQFF.